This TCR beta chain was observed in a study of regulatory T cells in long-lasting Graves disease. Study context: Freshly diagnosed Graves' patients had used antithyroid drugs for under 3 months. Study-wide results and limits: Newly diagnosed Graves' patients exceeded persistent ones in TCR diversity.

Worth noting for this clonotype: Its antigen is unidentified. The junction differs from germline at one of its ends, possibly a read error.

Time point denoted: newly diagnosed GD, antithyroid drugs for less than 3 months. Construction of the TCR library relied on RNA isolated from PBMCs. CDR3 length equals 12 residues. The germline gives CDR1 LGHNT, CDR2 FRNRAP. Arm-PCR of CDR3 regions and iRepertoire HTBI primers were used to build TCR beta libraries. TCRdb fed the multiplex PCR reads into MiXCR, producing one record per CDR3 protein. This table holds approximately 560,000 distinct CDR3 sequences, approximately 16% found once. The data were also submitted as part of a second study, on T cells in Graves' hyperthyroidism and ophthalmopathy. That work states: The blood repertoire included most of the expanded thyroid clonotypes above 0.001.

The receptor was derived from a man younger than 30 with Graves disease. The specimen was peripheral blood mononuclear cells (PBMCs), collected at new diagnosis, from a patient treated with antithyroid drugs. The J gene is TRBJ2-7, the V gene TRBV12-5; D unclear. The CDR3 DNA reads TGTGCTAGTGGGCCCTTTGGGCACGAGCGGTACTTC. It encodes CASGPFGHERYF.